This T cell receptor beta chain was recorded in a study of cytomegalovirus exposure and HLA in healthy donors. Study-level findings and limits: In a later analysis, several top co-occurrence clusters appeared linked to parvovirus B19, influenza, CMV and Epstein-Barr virus. Per published accounts, TCR beta sequences correctly predicted the HLA-A and HLA-B alleles of most subjects.

This clone was seen just once. As yet, its antigen is unknown. Use of 60 Vbeta and 13 Jbeta primers characterized the PCR. The protocol was immunoSEQ multiplex PCR, while the TCRdb copy is restricted to in-frame clones and leaves out a portion. The sample has 74,000 or so clones; 68% are singletons. V dropped 6 bases and J dropped 5; count of bases not matched to a gene: 18. The CDR3 has 17 residues. Germline-derived CDR1 and CDR2 are GTSNPN and SVGIG (reference sequence). The TCR comes from a woman younger than 45 in good health and CMV-seronegative. The genes are TRBV30 and TRBJ1-2, with 10 bases fitting TRBD1. The sample taken for sequencing was PBMCs. CDR3 protein: CACFAPSSTGGRYGYTF. The CDR3 DNA reads TGTGCCTGTTTCGCGCCATCATCGACAGGGGGCCGGTATGGCTACACCTTC.